One and the same sample provided the 25 T cell receptor beta chains below, sequenced in a study of blood T cells in healthy people across ages. A second PCR of about 7 to 12 cycles used a sample-barcoded 5' primer and a J-beta primer mix. TCRdb processed the 5' RACE reads anew with MiXCR; each CDR3 protein has one entry. The repertoire holds some 1,800,000 distinct CDR3 sequences, approximately 39% seen once, with roughly 23% in the top ten. Sequencing was done on a sample of blood. The receptors come from a human donor in good health.

This clonotype turned up a few times. The CDR3 sequence: CASSTTSYNEQFF. In DNA form, the CDR3 reads TGTGCCAGCTCTACAACCTCCTACAATGAGCAGTTCTTC. The chain employs TRBV18 and TRBJ2-1; D is unclear. The germline V gene has CDR1 KGHSH and CDR2 LQKENI. The CDR3 spans 13 residues. Deletions cut 6 bases from V and 0 bases from J, with 6 bases between. Looking up the rest from reference TRBV18 and TRBJ2-1 gives the full variable domain: NAGVMQNPRHLVRRRGQEARLRCSPMKGHSHVYWYRQLPEEGLKFMVYLQKENIIDESGMPKERFSAEFPKEGPSILRIQQVVRGDSAAYFCASSTTSYNEQFFGPGTRLTVL.

This clonotype was seen just once. The gene calls are TRBV28 and TRBJ1-2; D gene uncertain. In germline, CDR1 is MDHEN, CDR2 SYDVKM. The V and J ends lost 3 bases and 4 bases respectively, with 15 bases between them. The CDR3 totals 15 residues. CDR3 sequence: CASSFFGREVYGYTF. The DNA of the CDR3 is TGTGCCAGCAGTTTTTTTGGGCGGGAGGTCTATGGCTACACCTTC.

The chain is built from TRBV5-1 and TRBJ2-5; D is undetermined. Germline assignment: CDR1 SGHRS and CDR2 YFSETQ. This CDR3 has 14 amino acids. V was clipped by 1 base and J by 2 bases, with 9 bases between them. The CDR3 spells CASSLQSRQETQYF. The DNA for the CDR3 is TGCGCCAGCAGCTTGCAGTCTCGGCAAGAGACCCAGTACTTC.

This rearrangement joins TRBV7-9 to TRBJ2-4, with D uncertain. Germline V gene data show CDR1 as SEHNR and CDR2 as FQNEAQ (reference sequence). V was clipped by 4 bases and J by 13 bases, with 29 bases between them. There are 17 residues in the CDR3. CDR3 in amino acids: CASSSTPGSAPYNEQYF. The CDR3 nucleotides are TGTGCCAGCAGCTCCACTCCTGGGTCGGCCCCCTACAATGAGCAGTACTTC.

The rearrangement joins TRBV5-1 to TRBJ2-1; no clear D gene. Per germline, CDR1 SGHRS and CDR2 YFSETQ. This CDR3 is 15 amino acids long. V was cut by 5 bases and J by 3 bases, with 15 bases left in between. The CDR3 reads CASRVEEVNYNEQFF. The DNA for the CDR3 is TGCGCCAGCAGGGTCGAAGAGGTAAACTACAATGAGCAGTTCTTC.

V usage is TRBV20-1 and J usage is TRBJ1-2; D is unresolved. CDR1 is DFQATT and CDR2 is SNEGSKA in the germline V gene (reference sequence). The CDR3 has 16 amino acids. Between the trimmed V and J ends, which lost 0 bases and 8 bases, there was a span of 22 bases. The DNA for the CDR3 is TGCAGTGCTAGAGATCAGAGCGCCAGGACCCAGGTCGGCTACACCTTC. It specifies CSARDQSARTQVGYTF.

This chain joins TRBV6-1 and TRBJ1-5; 10 bases are shared with TRBD1. The CDR3 spans 15 residues. The V segment lost 7 bases and the J segment 2 bases; nucleotides outside the gene matches: 5. Germline V gene data show CDR1 as MNHNS and CDR2 as SASEGT. DNA of the CDR3: TGTGCCAGCACCGGGACAGGGGCCCGCAATCAGCCCCAGCATTTT. Translation gives CASTGTGARNQPQHF.

The V gene is TRBV20-1, the J gene TRBJ2-5; 9 bases are a match to TRBD1. Losses at the gene ends were 6 bases for V and 5 bases for J; bases not matched to a gene: 7. Germline lookup yields CDR1 DFQATT and CDR2 SNEGSKA (reference sequence). The CDR3 loop spans 13 amino acids. The CDR3 coding sequence is TGCAGTGCCCGGGACAGGGTCTGGGAGACCCAGTACTTC. The encoded protein is CSARDRVWETQYF.

This clonotype was seen only a few times. V gene TRBV28 combines with J gene TRBJ1-1; TRBD1 matches 10 bases. This CDR3 spans 16 amino acids. V lost 7 bases, J lost 1 base, and 9 bases stayed unmatched. CDR1 is MDHEN, CDR2 SYDVKM, per germline. This CDR3 reads CASIATGQGENTEAFF. The CDR3, as DNA: TGTGCCAGCATTGCGACCGGACAGGGGGAGAACACTGAAGCTTTCTTT.

The CDR3, as DNA: TGTGCCATCAGTGAAACGGACAGGGATAATTCACCCCTCCACTTT. Residues: CAISETDRDNSPLHF. This chain uses TRBV10-3 with TRBJ1-6, with 8 bases identical to TRBD1. In germline, CDR1 is ENHRY, CDR2 SYGVKD. The CDR3 is made up of 15 amino acids. Trimming cost V 3 bases and J 5 bases; bases outside gene matches: 3.

This clonotype was seen a few times. The chain has TRBV28 and TRBJ1-5, with 7 bases aligning to TRBD1. The junction had 4 bases not matched to a gene; V was cut back by 5 bases and J by 3 bases. The CDR3 is 14 residues long. Germline assignment: CDR1 MDHEN and CDR2 SYDVKM. The CDR3: CASSHRGLNQPQHF. CDR3 coding DNA: TGTGCCAGCAGTCACAGGGGACTCAATCAGCCCCAGCATTTT.

Only a few counts were recorded for this clonotype. This chain links TRBV12-3 or TRBV12-4 with TRBJ1-1, with 9 nucleotides matching TRBD1. After removal of 3 bases from V and 1 base from J, the junction contained 3 bases not matched to a gene. There are 15 residues in the CDR3. The CDR3 here is CASSFLGQGNTEAFF. The CDR3 bases are TGTGCCAGCAGTTTTCTGGGACAGGGGAACACTGAAGCTTTCTTT.

At least ten counts were recorded for this clonotype. The V gene is TRBV29-1, the J gene TRBJ2-5; D is tentatively TRBD1 or TRBD2 (5 bases each). Between the trimmed V and J ends, which lost 6 bases and 4 bases, there was a span of 9 bases. Germline CDR1 SQVTM, CDR2 ANQGSEA. The CDR3 covers 11 residues. The CDR3 loop is CSVGEGETQYF. CDR3 DNA: TGCAGCGTGGGGGAAGGAGAGACCCAGTACTTC.

This chain connects TRBV20-1 to TRBJ1-1; D perhaps matches TRBD1 (6 bases). Germline lookup yields CDR1 DFQATT and CDR2 SNEGSKA (reference sequence). The CDR3 is made up of 13 amino acids. V lost 6 bases, J lost 1 base, and 12 bases lay in between. The CDR3 nucleotides are TGCAGTGCGGCGGCGGGACAGAACACTGAAGCTTTCTTT. The encoded protein is CSAAAGQNTEAFF.

Of note for this clonotype: The junction shows a germline mismatch at one end, possibly a read error. This chain connects TRBV7-2 to TRBJ2-1; TRBD1 or TRBD2 may be the D gene (5 bases each). The germline CDR1 and CDR2 sequences are SGHTA and FQGNSA. The CDR3 has 12 residues. CDR3 sequence (DNA): TGTGCCAGCAGCTACCTTGGGGGACGGGCGATCTTC. This encodes CASSYLGGRAIF. Based on the CDR3 plus reference TRBV7-2 and TRBJ2-1, the full variable domain is GAGVSQSPSNKVTEKGKDVELRCDPISGHTALYWYRQSLGQGLEFLIYFQGNSAPDKSGLPSDRFSAERTGGSVSTLTIQRTQQEDSAVYLCASSYLGGRAIFGPGTRLTVL.

The gene calls are TRBV7-2 and TRBJ1-1; 11 bases fit TRBD1. Looked up from germline, CDR1 is SGHTA and CDR2 is FQGNSA. This CDR3 spans 15 amino acids. V shed 5 bases, J shed 3 bases, and the junction held 5 bases outside the gene matches. The CDR3 spells CASSPRDRGYTEAFF. CDR3 sequence (DNA): TGTGCCAGCAGCCCCCGGGACAGGGGGTACACTGAAGCTTTCTTT. Based on the CDR3 plus reference TRBV7-2 and TRBJ1-1, the full variable domain is GAGVSQSPSNKVTEKGKDVELRCDPISGHTALYWYRQSLGQGLEFLIYFQGNSAPDKSGLPSDRFSAERTGGSVSTLTIQRTQQEDSAVYLCASSPRDRGYTEAFFGQGTRLTVV.

The J gene is TRBJ1-2, the V gene TRBV27; D is uncertain. Germline V lookup: CDR1 MNHEY, CDR2 SMNVEV (reference sequence). The CDR3 has 12 residues. The V end lost 5 bases, the J end lost 8 bases, and 12 bases lay between the germline ends. The CDR3 DNA reads TGTGCCAGCAGTCCGGAGGAAGGGGGCTACACCTTC. Translation gives CASSPEEGGYTF.

This clonotype was seen a few times. This rearrangement joins TRBV25-1 to TRBJ2-2; 8 positions match TRBD1. This CDR3 is 15 amino acids long. Germline CDR1 is MGHDK and CDR2 is SYGVNS. With V trimmed by 3 bases and J by 6 bases, 6 bases remained unmatched. For the CDR3, the DNA is TGTGCCAGCAGTGAGGCCCGGACAGGGCCCGGGGAGCTGTTTTTT. Translating it yields CASSEARTGPGELFF.

The chain recombines TRBV20-1 with TRBJ2-2, with unresolved D. V lost 1 base, J lost 7 bases, and 4 bases lay in between. Germline loops: CDR1 DFQATT, CDR2 SNEGSKA (reference sequence). The CDR3 loop spans 11 amino acids. DNA of the CDR3: TGCAGTGCTAGAGTATACGGGGAGCTGTTTTTT. Translation: CSARVYGELFF.

This clonotype has more than one count but fewer than ten. The V call is TRBV6-1, the J call TRBJ2-7; D remains ambiguous. CDR3 length: 12 residues. The V gene lost 4 bases and the J gene lost 3 bases, with 7 bases spanning the gap. CDR1 and CDR2 from the germline V gene are MNHNS and SASEGT. DNA of the CDR3: TGTGCCAGCAGTGCCACCATCTACGAGCAGTACTTC. This sequence encodes CASSATIYEQYF.

The chain combines TRBV6-2 or TRBV6-3 with TRBJ1-1; D is undetermined. Germline V gives CDR1 MNHEY, CDR2 SVGEGT. This CDR3 is 13 amino acids long. V lost 8 bases and J 1 base, leaving 11 bases between the germline ends. The CDR3 loop is CASVSRANTEAFF. CDR3 bases: TGTGCCAGCGTCTCTCGGGCGAACACTGAAGCTTTCTTT.

This clonotype has more than one count but fewer than ten. V usage is TRBV11-2 and J usage is TRBJ1-4; 10 positions match TRBD1. CDR3 length equals 15 residues. V was clipped by 3 bases and J by 6 bases; unmatched bases: 4. CDR1 is SGHAT and CDR2 is FQNNGV in the germline V gene. The CDR3 protein is CASSLTGGRDEKLFF. The CDR3 DNA reads as TGTGCCAGCAGCTTGACAGGGGGCAGGGATGAAAAACTGTTTTTT.

V is TRBV12-3 or TRBV12-4 and J is TRBJ2-6; the match to TRBD1 covers 11 bases. The CDR3 is 20 residues long. The V segment lost 1 base and the J segment 0 bases; nucleotides outside the gene matches: 8. CDR3 loop: CASSLEAGQGVSSGANVLTF. The DNA for the CDR3 is TGTGCCAGCAGTTTAGAAGCGGGACAGGGGGTTTCCTCTGGGGCCAACGTCCTGACTTTC.

A note on this clonotype: A read error may account for a junction end that differs from germline. This chain joins TRBV27 and TRBJ2-3; 9 positions match TRBD1. The CDR3 is 16 amino acids. Germline V CDR1 and CDR2: MNHEY, SMNVEV (reference sequence). The CDR3 loop reads CASSLRGQGVTDTRYF. Here the CDR3 DNA reads TGTGCCAGCAGTTTAAGGGGACAGGGAGTCACAGATACGCGGTATTTT.

This clonotype has just a few counts. The chain carries TRBV4-3 and TRBJ2-1; TRBD1 agrees at 11 bases. Germline V gives CDR1 LGHNA, CDR2 YSLEER. The V gene end was trimmed by 1 base and the J gene end by 7 bases; junction bases not matched to a gene: 3. CDR3 length: 15 amino acids. The CDR3 loop is CASSQGTGGRNEQFF. In DNA form, the CDR3 reads TGCGCCAGCAGCCAAGGGACAGGGGGCAGGAATGAGCAGTTCTTC.